Listed below are T cell receptor beta chains from one sample, sequenced in a study of cytomegalovirus exposure and HLA in healthy donors. Here immunoSEQ multiplex PCR was the method, and the copy in TCRdb shows in-frame clones only, minus some. The data hold 120,000 or so clones, with 80% observed a single time. Source material: PBMCs. Receptor source: a man aged 25-45 years in good health and CMV-seropositive. Each CDR3 is given with its conserved first and last residue. A D gene is named only where the DNA matches it firmly. Expanded clones get a size class; other rows say once, few or many, or leave the size out.

J gene,V gene,clone size,D gene,CDR3 DNA,CDR3 protein
TRBJ2-5,TRBV6-5,-,TRBD2,TGTGCCAGCGTGGGGGGGGACCCCCAAGAGACCCAGTACTTC,CASVGGDPQETQYF
TRBJ2-3,TRBV6-4,-,-,TGTGCCAGCTCCCCGGAGGATGGCACAGATACGCAGTATTTT,CASSPEDGTDTQYF
TRBJ1-1,TRBV5-1,-,TRBD1,TGCGCCAGCAGCTCCCTCGTATTAAGCCGGGACAGCACTCTGGTTCCTGAAGCTTTCTTT,CASSSLVLSRDSTLVPEAFF
TRBJ2-3,TRBV6-1,-,-,TGTGCCAGCAGTGAAGCACTGGTTCCCAGCACAGATACGCAGTATTTT,CASSEALVPSTDTQYF
TRBJ1-5,TRBV5-6,few,TRBD1,TGTGCCAGCAGCACCGGGACAGGGGCAATTCAGCCCCAGCATTTT,CASSTGTGAIQPQHF
TRBJ2-1,TRBV10-1,once,TRBD1,TGCGCCAGCAGTTTGACAGGGAAGTACAATGAGCAGTTCTTC,CASSLTGKYNEQFF
TRBJ2-5,TRBV15,-,-,TGTGCCACCAGCAGAGATCCGTCGCGGGAGACCCAGTACTTC,CATSRDPSRETQYF
TRBJ1-4,TRBV15,-,TRBD1,TGTGCCACCAGCAGATACAGGGGGGCAACTAATGAAAAACTGTTTTTT,CATSRYRGATNEKLFF
TRBJ2-7,TRBV6-6,-,TRBD1,TGTGCCAGCAGTCCCGGACAGGGTAGCAACGAGCAGTACTTC,CASSPGQGSNEQYF
TRBJ2-5,TRBV18,-,TRBD1,TGTGCCAGCTCACCCCGGGACAGCCCCTGGGAGACCCAGTACTTC,CASSPRDSPWETQYF
TRBJ2-7,TRBV4-2,-,TRBD1,TGTGCCAGCAGCCAAGAACGGACAGGGGCCTACGAGCAGTACTTC,CASSQERTGAYEQYF
TRBJ2-5,TRBV5-1,-,TRBD1,TGCGCCAGCAGCTCCGCCGGGACAGGGCCGGAGACCCAGTACTTC,CASSSAGTGPETQYF
TRBJ2-3,TRBV6-5,-,TRBD2,TGTGCCAGCAGTCGGGCCGGAGCGGGGTCTGATACGCAGTATTTT,CASSRAGAGSDTQYF
TRBJ2-5,TRBV6-5,-,TRBD1,TGTGCCAGCAGTGGGACAGGCAAAAGCGAGACCCAGTACTTC,CASSGTGKSETQYF
TRBJ1-1,TRBV9,-,TRBD1,TGTGCCAGCAGCGTCCATGACAGGGCGGAAGCTTTCTTT,CASSVHDRAEAFF
TRBJ2-1,TRBV9,-,-,TGTGCCAGCAGCCAAACAGGGCGTGAGCAGTTCTTC,CASSQTGREQFF
TRBJ2-2,TRBV11-2,-,TRBD2,TGTGCCAGCAGCTTAGTGTGGCTAGCGGGGGGAGCCGGGGAGCTGTTTTTT,CASSLVWLAGGAGELFF
TRBJ1-3,TRBV6-1,-,TRBD1,TGTGCCAGCATGCGGGACAGCGGAAACACCATATATTTT,CASMRDSGNTIYF
TRBJ1-1,TRBV5-8,once,-,TGTGCCAGCAACCCCACAGGGCTTAACACTGAAGCTTTCTTT,CASNPTGLNTEAFF
TRBJ1-1,TRBV28,once,-,TGTGCCAGCATCGAGGGCTCGAGCACTGAAGCTTTCTTT,CASIEGSSTEAFF
TRBJ1-2,TRBV29-1,few,TRBD1,TGCAGCGCTGACCCGGGACAGGCTATTGGCTACACCTTC,CSADPGQAIGYTF
TRBJ2-7,TRBV13,-,TRBD2,TGTGCCAGCAGCAAACCGGGACTAGACGAGCAGTACTTC,CASSKPGLDEQYF
TRBJ2-3,TRBV11-2,-,TRBD2,TGTGCCAGCAGCCAGACTAGCGGGGGCACAGATACGCAGTATTTT,CASSQTSGGTDTQYF
TRBJ2-2,TRBV6-5,-,-,TGTGCCAGCAGTTCGATTCGGCAGGGCCCCGGGGAGCTGTTTTTT,CASSSIRQGPGELFF
TRBJ1-2,TRBV6-4,few,TRBD1,TGTGCCAGCAGTGACTCGGTAGGACGGACAGGGCGGATTGCCTTC,CASSDSVGRTGRIAF
TRBJ2-7,TRBV5-1,few,TRBD1,TGCGCCAGCAGCTTTGACGGGACAGGGCCCTACGAGCAGTACTTC,CASSFDGTGPYEQYF
TRBJ2-2,TRBV19,-,TRBD1,TGTGCCAGTAGTATCGACAGGGTCACCGGGGAGCTGTTTTTT,CASSIDRVTGELFF
TRBJ1-1,TRBV9,-,-,TGTGCCAGCAGCGTAGGTAGGCGTCTAGGCACTGAAGCTTTCTTT,CASSVGRRLGTEAFF
TRBJ1-1,TRBV4-1,-,-,TGCGCCAGCAGCACCGCGGGGGGTCGGAGGAACACTGAAGCTTTCTTT,CASSTAGGRRNTEAFF
TRBJ1-1,TRBV28,-,-,TGTGCCAGCAGTTCCCAGGGTCTCAGAGCTTTCTTT,CASSSQGLRAFF
TRBJ2-3,TRBV9,-,TRBD2,TGTGCCAGCAGCGTAGGCCCCACTAGCGGGGGGGTCCTCGGCACAGATACGCAGTATTTT,CASSVGPTSGGVLGTDTQYF
TRBJ1-4,TRBV5-1,few,TRBD1,TGCGCCAGCAGCTTTGGACAGGGGGCAGGTGAAAAACTGTTTTTT,CASSFGQGAGEKLFF
TRBJ2-2,TRBV6-5,once,TRBD1,TGTGCCAGCAGTGACAGGGGTACCGGGGAGCTGTTTTTT,CASSDRGTGELFF
TRBJ1-5,TRBV19,-,TRBD1,TGTGCCAGTACCCCGGGAGGACAGGGGGCGCAATTTGGGCGCAATCAGCCCCAGCATTTT,CASTPGGQGAQFGRNQPQHF
TRBJ1-1,TRBV20-1,-,-,TGCAGTGCTAAGACTAAGACTGAGGCTTTCTTT,CSAKTKTEAFF
TRBJ2-5,TRBV21-1,-,-,TGTGCCAGCAGCGAACTAAACAGGGGGCAAGAGACCCAGTACTTC,CASSELNRGQETQYF
TRBJ2-2,TRBV6-1,-,-,TGTGCCAGCAGCGACGTTACGAGGGACACCGGGGAGCTGTTTTTT,CASSDVTRDTGELFF
TRBJ2-3,TRBV18,few,TRBD2,TGTGCCAGCTCACCATCTCGGTCTAGCGGGGGAGATACGCAGTATTTT,CASSPSRSSGGDTQYF
TRBJ1-1,TRBV5-1,-,TRBD1,TGCGCCAGCAGCTCTACCGGGACAGGGGGATTGAGTACTGAAGCTTTCTTT,CASSSTGTGGLSTEAFF
TRBJ1-1,TRBV7-9,-,TRBD1,TGTGCCAGCAGCGCGCCGGGACAGAGCACTGAAGCTTTCTTT,CASSAPGQSTEAFF
TRBJ2-5,TRBV5-1,-,TRBD1,TGCGCCAGCAGCCAAATGGGCGCCAACAGGGGGCTAGAGACCCAGTACTTC,CASSQMGANRGLETQYF
TRBJ1-2,TRBV30,few,-,TGTGCCTGGAGGGGCCTAACAGGGAACTATGGCTACACCTTC,CAWRGLTGNYGYTF
TRBJ2-3,TRBV4-1,-,-,TGCGCCAGCAGCCCGACGCACTACCTGAGCACAGATACGCAGTATTTT,CASSPTHYLSTDTQYF
TRBJ1-1,TRBV6-1,-,-,TGTGCCAGCAGTGAAAGGCAGGGGATCGCTGAAGCTTTCTTT,CASSERQGIAEAFF
TRBJ2-2,TRBV9,-,TRBD2,TGTGCCAGCAGCACGTTCAATCCGACTAGCGGGGGTGCCACCGGGGAGCTGTTTTTT,CASSTFNPTSGGATGELFF
TRBJ2-7,TRBV5-1,-,-,TGCGCCAGCAGCTACCTCCAGGCCTACGAGCAGTACTTC,CASSYLQAYEQYF
TRBJ2-4,TRBV10-3,-,TRBD1,TGTGCCATCAGTGAGGTTTGGGGACAGGGAGCAAACATTCAGTACTTC,CAISEVWGQGANIQYF
TRBJ2-7,TRBV14,-,TRBD1,TGTGCCAGCAGTCAGACAGGGTACTACGAGCAGTACTTC,CASSQTGYYEQYF
TRBJ1-6,TRBV6-4,few,-,TGTGCCAGCAGTGAGGAGGTTAATTCACCCCTCCACTTT,CASSEEVNSPLHF
TRBJ2-7,TRBV9,once,TRBD2,TGTGCCAGCTCAAAAGGTTCTCTAGCGGGGGGTACGCCTTCCGAGCAGTACTTC,CASSKGSLAGGTPSEQYF
TRBJ1-6,TRBV21-1,-,-,TGTGCCAGCAGCAACTGGGCCGGGAGTGTTGATTCACCCCTCCACTTT,CASSNWAGSVDSPLHF
TRBJ1-1,TRBV18,-,TRBD1,TGTGCCAGCTCACCAGGGACAGGGTTAGGGAACACTGAAGCTTTCTTT,CASSPGTGLGNTEAFF
TRBJ2-3,TRBV7-6,few,TRBD2,TGTGCCAGCAGTCTAGCGGGGATCACAGATACGCAGTATTTT,CASSLAGITDTQYF
TRBJ2-5,TRBV27,-,-,TGTGCCAGCAGCATTAAGGGGGAGACCCAGTACTTC,CASSIKGETQYF
TRBJ1-1,TRBV6-1,-,-,TGTGCCAGCAGTGAAGCCCCAGGGTCCGACACTGAAGCTTTCTTT,CASSEAPGSDTEAFF